Here is one T cell receptor (beta chain) with its context. Its antigen is unidentified. This specimen belongs to a study of glioma-infiltrating T cells after dendritic cell vaccination. For the study at large: Three intradermal dendritic cell vaccine injections were given every two weeks. The study, taken as a whole, reports: Higher TCR clonality did not directly relate to longer survival.

TCRB CDR3 was amplified from 2 ug genomic DNA or less. Primers: 60 V beta forward and 13 J beta reverse. Profiling relied on immunoSEQ multiplex PCR, and the TCRdb table lists in-frame clones only, not all of them. Among 85,000 to 110,000 clones listed, roughly four fifths were seen once. The sequence was obtained from a human donor with glioblastoma. This specimen was blood, taken before dendritic cell vaccination.

The CDR3: CASSRLAGEQYF. The CDR3 DNA reads TGTGCCAGCAGCCGGCTAGCGGGGGAGCAGTACTTC. The chain uses TRBV7-2 and TRBJ2-7; 9 positions agree with TRBD2. This CDR3 contains 12 residues. Germline V CDR1 and CDR2: SGHTA, FQGNSA. Trimming took 5 bases from V and 7 from J; bases not matched to a gene: 3.